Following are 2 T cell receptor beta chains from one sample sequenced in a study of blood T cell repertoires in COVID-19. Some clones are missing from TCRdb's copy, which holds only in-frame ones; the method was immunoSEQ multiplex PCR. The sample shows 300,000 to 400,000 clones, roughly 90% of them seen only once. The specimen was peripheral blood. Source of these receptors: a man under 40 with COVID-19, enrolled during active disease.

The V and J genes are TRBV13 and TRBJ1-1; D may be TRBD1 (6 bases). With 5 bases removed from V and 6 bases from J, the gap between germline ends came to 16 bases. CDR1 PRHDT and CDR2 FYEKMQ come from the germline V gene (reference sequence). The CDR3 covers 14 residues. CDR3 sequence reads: CASSPERDTSEAFF. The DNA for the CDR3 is TGTGCCAGCAGCCCCGAGCGGGACACCTCTGAAGCTTTCTTT.

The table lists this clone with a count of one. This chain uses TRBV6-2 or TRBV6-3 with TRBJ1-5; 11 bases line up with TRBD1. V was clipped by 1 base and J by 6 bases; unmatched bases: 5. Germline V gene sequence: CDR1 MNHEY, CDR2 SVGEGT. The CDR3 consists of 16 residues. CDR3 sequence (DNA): TGTGCCAGCAGTTACTTACGGACAGGGGGCCCTCAGCCCCAGCATTTT. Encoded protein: CASSYLRTGGPQPQHF.